This T cell receptor beta chain was captured by sequencing in a study of T cell responses to AZD1222 COVID-19 vaccine. The table came from immunoSEQ multiplex PCR; TCRdb's copy has only in-frame clones and leaves some out. The table records about 67,000 clones, roughly 80% of them present only once. Study-wide results and limits: Across the whole spike, CD4 TCRs peaked at regions 160-218 and 743-854. The peak T cell response came first, and repertoires were sampled only after it.

Concerning this clone itself: Antigen unknown.

The CDR3 contains 16 residues. CDR1 SGHVS and CDR2 FQNEAQ come from the germline V gene. Losses at the gene ends were 0 bases for V and 1 base for J; bases not matched to a gene: 5. The source was peripheral blood, collected on day 0 of AZD1222 vaccination. The source of this sequence is an adult in good health. V and J are TRBV7-8 and TRBJ1-2; 7 nucleotides match TRBD1. The CDR3 DNA sequence: TGTGCCAGCAGCTTAGCTGCAGGGGGAAATAACTATGGCTACACCTTC. Translation gives CASSLAAGGNNYGYTF.